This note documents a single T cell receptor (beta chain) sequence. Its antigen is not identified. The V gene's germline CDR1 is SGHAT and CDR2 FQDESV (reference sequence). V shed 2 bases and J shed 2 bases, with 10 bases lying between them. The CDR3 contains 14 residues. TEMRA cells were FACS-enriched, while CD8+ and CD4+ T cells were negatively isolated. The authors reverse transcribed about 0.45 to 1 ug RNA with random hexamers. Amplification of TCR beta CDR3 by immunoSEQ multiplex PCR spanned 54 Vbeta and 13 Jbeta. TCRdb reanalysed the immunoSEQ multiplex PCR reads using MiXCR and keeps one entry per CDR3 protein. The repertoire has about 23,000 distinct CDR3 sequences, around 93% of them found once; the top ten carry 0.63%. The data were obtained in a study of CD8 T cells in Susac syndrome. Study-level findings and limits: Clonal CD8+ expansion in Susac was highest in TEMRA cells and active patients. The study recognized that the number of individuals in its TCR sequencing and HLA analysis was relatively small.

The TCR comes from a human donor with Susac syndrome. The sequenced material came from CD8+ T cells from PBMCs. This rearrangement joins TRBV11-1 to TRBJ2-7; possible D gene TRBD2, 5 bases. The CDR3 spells CASSLTGNAYEQYF. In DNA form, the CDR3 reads TGTGCCAGCAGCTTAACCGGGAACGCCTACGAGCAGTACTTC.